This TCR beta chain derives from a study of shared clonotypes between healthy human individuals (dated by TCRdb to about 2020). For the wider study: Two women and a few men aged 18 to 49 years were included in the cohort. For each donor, CD4 naive and CD4 memory were each given three plates, CD8 naive was given two plates, and CD8 memory was given one plate. Blood TCR repertoires of four to six healthy adults were deeply sequenced to estimate repertoire size and the extent of clonotype sharing between individuals. Libraries were prepared and TCR repertoires were sequenced by different laboratories using diverse techniques, in order to increase sequencing depth and limit assay-specific biases. Between about 0.9 and 10 billion PBMCs per donor were obtained by leukapheresis. What the work shows at the level of the full study, not this receptor alone: Compared with non-shared clonotypes, the clonotypes found in all four sorted-subset donors had higher generation probabilities. Because the study included a small number of donors, the genetic and exposure-history diversity represented was limited. Estimated clonotype richness was generally larger for naive than for memory subsets. Sampling was restricted to blood, and TCR repertoires in tissue are likely to differ from TCR repertoires in blood. Pairwise subsampling indicated that sequencing depth was expected to affect the degree of clonotype sharing among donors. Incomplete sequencing was indicated by rarefaction of sorted-subset datasets, despite the large sequencing depth. Across several donors, approximately 5% of naive CD4, approximately 3.6% of naive CD8, approximately 2.5% of memory CD4, and approximately 0.4% of memory CD8 clonotypes were shared.

Donors were healthy HIV-negative adults with no recently reported acute infections or vaccinations. All donors were Caucasian adults living in Nashville, Tennessee, USA. CD4+ T cells were enriched by magnetic negative selection; naive cells were then positively selected on CD45RA, and the negative fraction formed the memory subset. Blood was obtained by leukapheresis, after which PBMCs were separated by Ficoll-Histopaque density gradient centrifugation and cryopreserved in liquid nitrogen vapor phase. Purity and quantity of every magnetically sorted T cell population were checked by analytical flow cytometry. From each sorted fraction, genomic DNA was isolated and quantified by UV absorbance on a Nanodrop 2000c. The CDR3 goes from the cysteine to the phenylalanine over 16 residues. Kept here is only the CDR3 DNA, which spans 48 bases and is read in frame from base 1. V and J are trimmed by 2 bases and 8 bases, and the gene matches miss 10 bases of the junction. CDR1 and CDR2, looked up from the germline V gene, are KGHSH and LQKENI.

A note on this clone: It has no known antigen specificity. Base qualities were left out, and no much larger clone turns up one base away.

Using the deep immunoSEQ assay, multiplex PCR amplified TCR CDR3 regions from genomic DNA. For each cell subset, the extracted genomic DNA was distributed evenly across all wells of several immunoSEQ 96-well plates, and each plate served as one replicate. For sorted subsets, 150 to 200 ng genomic DNA, equal to 30,000 or so T cell genomes, was loaded into each replicate PCR. Purified libraries were quantified with a Qubit 3.0 fluorometer, sized on a Bioanalyzer 2100, and re-quantified with the KAPA Library Quantification kit. Each immunoSEQ 96-well plate was sequenced on its own single-read 150-cycle Illumina NextSeq 550 flow cell. The authors processed their data as follows. Because the immunoSEQ output included only junctional sequences and no quality scores, the filtering could not be the same as the filtering used for full-length reads. To assign V/J genes and CDR3, sequences were annotated against IMGT germline references using PyIR, a Python wrapper for IgBLAST v1.9. Any read was removed if the V/J assignment was weak (E-value above 1e-6), the CDR3 was missing, or the read contained stop codons, out-of-frame junctions, or ambiguous translated residues. V3J clonotypes were defined by identical inferred V gene, J gene, and CDR3 amino acid sequence. To compute the percentage overlap between repertoires, the number of shared unique clonotypes was divided by the size of the smaller repertoire. Repertoire richness was assessed with RTK rarefaction, the Chao1 estimator, and Recon v2.1 estimates of unobserved clonotypes. OLGA was used to compute generation probabilities for all TCRbeta clonotypes that the gDNA method yielded from four donors. Here the immuneACCESS table is served through TCRdb, limited to in-frame sequences with V and J called. Missing clones are a known gap in these copies; in checked studies unresolved V genes cover under half, and the rest lacks a known reason. The V and J calls and clone size are taken from that table; D and trimming were inferred from the DNA. This sample holds millions of clones; just over 90% were observed only once. The ten largest clones add up to 0.39% of the sample.

Source material: naive CD4+ T cells from PBMCs. The sample's cell subset or site label, in plain terms: CD45RA+ positively selected. The TCR comes from a man in his late teens or twenties in good health. Some clones in this sample may be carry-over from other donors' samples. Recombination linked TRBV18 to TRBJ2-1; 9 junctional bases match TRBD2. The DNA is as follows: TGTGCCAGCTCACCAATTCTAGCGGGGCCAGGCGATGAGCAGTTCTTC. Translated, this is CASSPILAGPGDEQFF.